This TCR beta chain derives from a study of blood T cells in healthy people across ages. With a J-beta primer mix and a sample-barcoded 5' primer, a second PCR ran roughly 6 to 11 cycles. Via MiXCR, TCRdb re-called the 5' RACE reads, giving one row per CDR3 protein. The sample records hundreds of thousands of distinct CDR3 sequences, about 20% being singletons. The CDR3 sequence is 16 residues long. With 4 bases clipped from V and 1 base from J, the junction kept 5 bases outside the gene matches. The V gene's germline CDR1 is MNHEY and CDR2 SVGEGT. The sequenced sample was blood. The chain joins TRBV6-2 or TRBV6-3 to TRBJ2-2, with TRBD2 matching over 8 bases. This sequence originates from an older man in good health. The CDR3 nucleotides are TGTGCCAGCAGTTTAATAGCGGGAAAGAACACCGGGGAGCTGTTTTTT. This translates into CASSLIAGKNTGELFF.